This TCR beta chain was profiled in a study of T cell changes during pregnancy in multiple sclerosis. Repertoires were generated with immunoSEQ multiplex PCR, while TCRdb's copy carries only in-frame clones and drops some. This sample has tens of thousands of clones; approximately 92% occur once, and the top ten carry 1% to 1.5%. This clone appeared once. The TCR was taken from a female donor with multiple sclerosis, enrolled in a pregnancy study. The material sequenced was peripheral blood.

The CDR3 loop is CASGLGPYNEQFF. The CDR3 DNA reads as TGTGCTAGTGGCCTGGGACCGTACAATGAGCAGTTCTTC. V is TRBV12-5 and J is TRBJ2-1, with D perhaps matching TRBD1 or TRBD2 (5 bases each). This CDR3 has 13 amino acids. Trimming shortened V by 6 bases and J by 4 bases, and 10 bases separated the two germline ends. CDR1 and CDR2 (germline): LGHNT, FRNRAP.